The 28 T cell receptor beta chains reported below all come from one sample, sequenced in a study of T-cell reconstitution after alpha-beta-depleted transplantation in children. Unique molecular identifiers featured in how the TCRbeta library was prepared. Via MiXCR, TCRdb re-called the PCR reads, giving one row per CDR3 protein. The repertoire consists of some 830,000 distinct CDR3 sequences, with 15% to 20% occurring once and the leading ten covering under 6%. This specimen consisted of PBMCs, mostly from graft donor cells, obtained 360 days after TCRalphabeta/CD19-depleted stem cell transplant. These receptors originate from a male patient aged 10-17 years who had a stem cell transplant for acute lymphoblastic leukemia, so the T cells may come from the graft donor.

This clonotype came up a few times. This sequence joins TRBV5-1 and TRBJ2-1; 12 bases align to TRBD1. CDR1 and CDR2 from the germline V gene are SGHRS and YFSETQ. This CDR3 is built from 16 residues. The V gene end was trimmed by 4 bases and the J gene end by 8 bases; junction bases not matched to a gene: 10. CDR3 loop: CASSPRDRGLEDEQFF. CDR3 nucleotide sequence: TGCGCCAGCAGCCCACGGGACAGGGGGCTAGAAGATGAGCAGTTCTTC.

The chain has TRBV5-4 and TRBJ2-7, with D possibly TRBD2 on 7 matching bases. The CDR3 consists of 19 residues. Trimming removed 2 bases from V and 5 bases from J, with 29 bases in between. Germline V gene lookup returns CDR1 SGHNT and CDR2 YYREEE (reference sequence). The CDR3 nucleotides are TGTGCCAGCAGCTTTGGGGATTGGGCTTTGTTGAGGGGGGGAGACGAGCAGTACTTC. It translates to CASSFGDWALLRGGDEQYF.

The chain joins TRBV10-3 to TRBJ2-7, with no clear D. The germline V gene encodes CDR1 ENHRY and CDR2 SYGVKD. CDR3 length: 16 residues. Trimming left V 3 bases short and J 3 bases short, with 18 bases between. DNA for the CDR3: TGTGCCATCAGTGACCCTAGGGCCGGCCCCTTCTACGAGCAGTACTTC. Protein: CAISDPRAGPFYEQYF.

The V and J genes are TRBV29-1 and TRBJ2-1; 7 bases are a match to TRBD2. CDR1 SQVTM and CDR2 ANQGSEA come from the germline V gene. V lost 6 bases to trimming and J lost 0 bases; unmatched junction nucleotides: 5. This CDR3 has 14 amino acids. The CDR3: CSVKTGGSYNEQFF. CDR3 coding DNA: TGCAGCGTGAAGACGGGGGGCTCCTACAATGAGCAGTTCTTC.

This chain uses TRBV7-8 with TRBJ2-7; tentatively, D is TRBD2 (6 bases). Per germline, CDR1 SGHVS and CDR2 FQNEAQ. The CDR3 spans 17 residues. Trimming shortened V by 1 base and J by 3 bases, and 19 bases separated the two germline ends. CDR3 residues: CASSLVASGQGGYEQYF. The CDR3 DNA sequence: TGTGCCAGCAGCTTAGTCGCAAGCGGGCAGGGTGGCTACGAGCAGTACTTC.

This clonotype turned up a few times. V gene TRBV7-9 combines with J gene TRBJ2-7; perhaps TRBD2 as D (6 bases). Per the germline V gene, CDR1 is SEHNR and CDR2 is FQNEAQ (reference sequence). Trimming cost V 4 bases and J 3 bases, with 13 bases left between them. This CDR3 region has 14 residues. The CDR3 DNA is TGTGCCAGCAGCTCCCTTCTGGACTACTACGAGCAGTACTTC. Residues: CASSSLLDYYEQYF.

This chain uses TRBV15 with TRBJ2-2, with TRBD2 identical over 7 bases. Germline-derived CDR1 and CDR2 are LNHNV and YYDKDF (reference sequence). Unmatched junction bases numbered 5, after V lost 0 bases and J lost 1 base. The CDR3 sequence is 17 residues long. In nucleotides, the CDR3 is TGTGCCACCAGCAGAGATTATACTAGCGTGAACACCGGGGAGCTGTTTTTT. It is translated as CATSRDYTSVNTGELFF.

Written as DNA, the CDR3 is TGTGCCAGTAGTTGGGCCCCAAGGATGAGCGAGCAGTACTTC. Protein: CASSWAPRMSEQYF. V gene TRBV19 combines with J gene TRBJ2-7, with no clear D. V dropped 5 bases and J dropped 6 bases, with 17 bases sitting between them. CDR1 is LNHDA and CDR2 is SQIVND in the germline V gene (reference sequence). The CDR3 covers 14 residues.

This clonotype has ten or more counts. In DNA, the CDR3 is TGCAGCGTTGTCCAGGGGGCAAGGGGTACTGAAGCTTTCTTT. Amino acids: CSVVQGARGTEAFF. V and J are TRBV29-1 and TRBJ1-1; the match to TRBD1 covers 8 bases. This CDR3 is built from 14 residues. The germline gives CDR1 SQVTM, CDR2 ANQGSEA. Trimming cost V 4 bases and J 5 bases; bases outside gene matches: 9.

This clonotype was counted between two and nine times. The CDR3 here is CAISDETSGSFGSYEQYF. The DNA for the CDR3 is TGTGCCATCAGTGACGAAACTAGCGGGAGCTTTGGATCCTACGAGCAGTACTTC. This chain uses TRBV10-3 with TRBJ2-7, with TRBD2 matching over 11 bases. Germline loops: CDR1 ENHRY, CDR2 SYGVKD. The CDR3 runs to 18 residues. The J segment lost 1 base and the V segment lost 3 bases, leaving 11 bases of the junction unmatched.

The chain combines TRBV18 with TRBJ2-5, with D perhaps TRBD2 (5 bases). The V gene's germline CDR1 is KGHSH and CDR2 LQKENI. This CDR3 region has 13 residues. The V gene lost 4 bases and the J gene lost 5 bases, with 11 bases spanning the gap. The CDR3 spells CASSLSRGETQYF. The CDR3 DNA reads as TGTGCCAGCTCACTCTCCCGCGGGGAGACCCAGTACTTC.

The chain recombines TRBV28 with TRBJ2-3; D is uncertain. Germline CDR1 is MDHEN and CDR2 is SYDVKM. Trimming pared 3 bases from V and 1 base from J, leaving 20 bases between. The CDR3 has 18 residues. For the CDR3, the DNA is TGTGCCAGCAGTTTCGTGACTTGGGCAGGTGAAGGCACAGATACGCAGTATTTT. This codes for CASSFVTWAGEGTDTQYF.

A few counts support this clonotype. This chain connects TRBV12-3 or TRBV12-4 to TRBJ2-4; 8 positions match TRBD1. The CDR3 has 14 amino acids. The V segment lost 5 bases and the J segment 4 bases; nucleotides outside the gene matches: 4. The CDR3: CASSPTGVKNIQYF. For the CDR3, the DNA is TGTGCCAGCAGTCCGACAGGGGTTAAAAACATTCAGTACTTC.

This clonotype occurred a few times. V is TRBV12-3 or TRBV12-4 and J is TRBJ1-4; possible D gene TRBD1, 6 bases. This CDR3 is built from 14 residues. Deletions cut 4 bases from V and 5 bases from J, with 11 bases between. The CDR3 sequence: CASSSGQPNEKLFF. CDR3 nucleotide sequence: TGTGCCAGCAGTTCCGGACAGCCAAATGAAAAACTGTTTTTT.

Ten or more counts support this clonotype. The chain carries TRBV4-1 and TRBJ1-1, with D possibly matching TRBD1 (6 bases). Germline-derived CDR1 and CDR2 are MGHRA and YSYEKL. V lost 6 bases to trimming and J lost 0 bases, with 8 bases between them. This CDR3 is built from 13 residues. CDR3 sequence (DNA): TGCGCCAGCAGTGGACAGATGAACACTGAAGCTTTCTTT. Translated: CASSGQMNTEAFF.

A few counts support this clonotype. This chain connects TRBV12-3 or TRBV12-4 to TRBJ1-1; D call uncertain. The CDR3 is 13 amino acids. The V end was cut by 8 bases, the J end by 9 bases, with 19 bases between. This CDR3 is CASSPRWALKAFF. The CDR3 bases are TGTGCCAGCTCCCCGCGGTGGGCCCTTAAAGCTTTCTTT.

The V and J genes are TRBV11-3 and TRBJ2-1; the D is unclear. CDR1 is SGHNT, CDR2 YENEEA, per germline. The CDR3 runs 15 residues. The germline V and J ends were trimmed by 5 bases and 7 bases, with 18 bases remaining between them. CDR3 loop: CASSPMGSLRNEQFF. Written as DNA, the CDR3 is TGTGCCAGCAGCCCAATGGGCTCGCTCCGGAATGAGCAGTTCTTC.

This clonotype came up many times. The gene calls are TRBV5-5 and TRBJ2-3; 10 bases fit TRBD2. The CDR3 extends over 15 amino acids. Trimming removed 2 bases from V and 3 bases from J; junction bases left unmatched: 3. The germline V gene has CDR1 SGHKS and CDR2 YYEKEE (reference sequence). DNA for the CDR3: TGTGCCAGCAGCTTACCGGGACTAGCGACAGATACGCAGTATTTT. This codes for CASSLPGLATDTQYF.

The chain employs TRBV7-9 and TRBJ2-2, with D maybe TRBD2 (5 bases). V was trimmed by 5 bases and J by 3 bases, leaving 13 bases between them. Per germline, CDR1 SEHNR and CDR2 FQNEAQ (reference sequence). The CDR3 consists of 15 residues. In DNA, the CDR3 is TGTGCCAGCAGCCTGAAGACTACCTACACCGGGGAGCTGTTTTTT. Residues: CASSLKTTYTGELFF.

This clonotype was observed at least ten times. The chain has TRBV4-1 and TRBJ2-5, with D uncertain. Per the germline V gene, CDR1 is MGHRA and CDR2 is YSYEKL. The CDR3 extends over 12 amino acids. Between the trimmed V and J ends, which lost 1 base and 5 bases, there was a span of 5 bases. The CDR3 DNA sequence: TGCGCCAGCAGCCAAGTAAAGGAGACCCAGTACTTC. Translated: CASSQVKETQYF.

This clonotype occurred many times. The rearrangement joins TRBV29-1 to TRBJ2-1; D is undetermined. Germline CDR1 reads SQVTM; CDR2 reads ANQGSEA. V lost 1 base and J 4 bases, leaving 8 bases between the germline ends. CDR3 length: 13 amino acids. The CDR3 DNA reads TGCAGCGTTGAAGCCCGGGCGTACAATGAGCAGTTCTTC. Protein: CSVEARAYNEQFF.

A few counts support this clonotype. The chain has TRBV18 and TRBJ1-1, with D uncertain. CDR3 size: 15 residues. CDR1 is KGHSH, CDR2 LQKENI, per germline. Trimming pared 2 bases from V and 0 bases from J, leaving 10 bases between. In DNA, the CDR3 is TGTGCCAGCTCACCAGAATTATTATTGAACACTGAAGCTTTCTTT. This encodes CASSPELLLNTEAFF.

A few counts support this clonotype. The chain joins TRBV11-1 to TRBJ1-2; 9 nucleotides align to TRBD1. Germline V gene data show CDR1 as SGHAT and CDR2 as FQDESV (reference sequence). The CDR3 contains 15 residues. Trimming at V came to 3 bases and at J to 6 bases, leaving 8 bases not matched to a gene. The chain's CDR3 is CASSFGGTGSDGYTF. CDR3 sequence (DNA): TGTGCCAGCAGCTTCGGCGGGACAGGGAGCGATGGCTACACCTTC.

Concerning this clonotype itself: One end of the junction varies from germline; a read error may be responsible. The V and J genes are TRBV20-1 and TRBJ2-2; 7 bases are shared with TRBD2. CDR1 and CDR2 (germline): DFQATT, SNEGSKA (reference sequence). The CDR3 loop spans 13 amino acids. The CDR3 reads CSTRGGDTGELFF. CDR3 sequence (DNA): TGCAGTACTAGGGGAGGGGACACCGGGGAGCTGTTTTTT.

The chain is built from TRBV29-1 and TRBJ2-3; 7 positions agree with TRBD2. Germline assignment: CDR1 SQVTM and CDR2 ANQGSEA. This CDR3 region has 15 residues. With 8 bases clipped from V and 0 bases from J, the junction kept 11 bases outside the gene matches. The DNA of the CDR3 is TGCAGCTCTTGGCCTGGCGGGAGAAGCACAGATACGCAGTATTTT. Translating gives CSSWPGGRSTDTQYF.

This chain uses TRBV24-1 with TRBJ2-1; a weak D match, TRBD2 (5 bases). The CDR3 totals 14 residues. Germline values: CDR1 KGHDR, CDR2 SFDVKD. V lost 1 base and J 5 bases, leaving 8 bases between the germline ends. This chain's CDR3 is CATSDLLVDNEQFF. As DNA, the CDR3 is TGTGCCACCAGTGATTTACTAGTTGACAATGAGCAGTTCTTC.

The chain combines TRBV5-8 with TRBJ2-3, with a tentative D call TRBD2 (6 bases). Germline CDR1 SGHTS, CDR2 YDEGEE. This CDR3 is built from 15 residues. Trimming cost V 4 bases and J 2 bases, with 14 bases left between them. This CDR3 reads CASSPLGGDTDTQYF. As DNA, the CDR3 is TGTGCCAGCAGCCCGCTCGGCGGGGACACAGATACGCAGTATTTT.

In DNA form, the CDR3 reads TGCAGTGCTAGGAAGGACAGGGGCGATGGTGGGCCCCAGCATTTT. This encodes CSARKDRGDGGPQHF. The chain joins TRBV20-1 to TRBJ1-5; TRBD1 matches 9 bases. V dropped 3 bases and J dropped 9; count of bases not matched to a gene: 12. The CDR3 extends over 15 amino acids. In germline, CDR1 is DFQATT, CDR2 SNEGSKA (reference sequence).